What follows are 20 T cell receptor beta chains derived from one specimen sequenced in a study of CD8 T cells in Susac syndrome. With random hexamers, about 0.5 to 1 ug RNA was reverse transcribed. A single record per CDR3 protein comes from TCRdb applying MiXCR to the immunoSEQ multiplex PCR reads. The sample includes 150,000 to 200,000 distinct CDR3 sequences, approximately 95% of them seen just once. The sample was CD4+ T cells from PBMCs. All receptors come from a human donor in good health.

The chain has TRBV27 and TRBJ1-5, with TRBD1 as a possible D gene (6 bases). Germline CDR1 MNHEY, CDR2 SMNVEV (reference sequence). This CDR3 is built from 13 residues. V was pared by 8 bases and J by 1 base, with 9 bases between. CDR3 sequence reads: CASGGLSNQPQHF. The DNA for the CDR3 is TGTGCCAGCGGGGGCCTAAGCAATCAGCCCCAGCATTTT.

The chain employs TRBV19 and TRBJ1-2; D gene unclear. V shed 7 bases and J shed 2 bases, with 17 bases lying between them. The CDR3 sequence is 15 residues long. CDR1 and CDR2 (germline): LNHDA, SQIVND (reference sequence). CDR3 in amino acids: CASTPLRDGNYGYTF. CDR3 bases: TGTGCCAGTACCCCCCTGCGAGACGGAAACTATGGCTACACCTTC.

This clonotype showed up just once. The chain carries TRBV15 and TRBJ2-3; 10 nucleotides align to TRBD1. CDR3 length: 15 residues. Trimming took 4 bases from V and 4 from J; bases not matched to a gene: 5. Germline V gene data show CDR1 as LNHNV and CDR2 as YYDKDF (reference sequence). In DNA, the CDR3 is TGTGCCACCAGCATAGGAGGGACAGGGGCAGATACGCAGTATTTT. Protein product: CATSIGGTGADTQYF.

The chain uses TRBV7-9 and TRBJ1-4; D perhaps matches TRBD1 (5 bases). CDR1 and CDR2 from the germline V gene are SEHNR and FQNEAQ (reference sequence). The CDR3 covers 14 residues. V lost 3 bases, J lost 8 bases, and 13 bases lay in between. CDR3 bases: TGTGCCAGCAGCTTCTCCCAGGGACGCGAAAAACTGTTTTTT. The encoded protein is CASSFSQGREKLFF.

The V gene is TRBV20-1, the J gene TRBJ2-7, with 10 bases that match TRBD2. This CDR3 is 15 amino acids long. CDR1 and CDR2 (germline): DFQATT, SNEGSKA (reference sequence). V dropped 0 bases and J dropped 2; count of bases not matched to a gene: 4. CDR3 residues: CSAREASGSPYEQYF. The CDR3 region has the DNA TGCAGTGCTAGAGAGGCTAGCGGGAGCCCCTACGAGCAGTACTTC.

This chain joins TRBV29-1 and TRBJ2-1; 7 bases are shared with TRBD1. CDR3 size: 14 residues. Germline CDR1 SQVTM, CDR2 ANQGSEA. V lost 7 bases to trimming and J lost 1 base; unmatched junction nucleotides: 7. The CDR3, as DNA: TGCAGCGGGGCCCGGGACAGATCCTACAATGAGCAGTTCTTC. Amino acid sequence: CSGARDRSYNEQFF.

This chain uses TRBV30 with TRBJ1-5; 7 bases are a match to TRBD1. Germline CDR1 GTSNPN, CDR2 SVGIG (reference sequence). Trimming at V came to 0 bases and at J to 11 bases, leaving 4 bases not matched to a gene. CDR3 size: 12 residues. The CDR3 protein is CAWSVPRGAQHF. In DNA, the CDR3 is TGTGCCTGGAGTGTCCCCAGGGGGGCCCAGCATTTT.

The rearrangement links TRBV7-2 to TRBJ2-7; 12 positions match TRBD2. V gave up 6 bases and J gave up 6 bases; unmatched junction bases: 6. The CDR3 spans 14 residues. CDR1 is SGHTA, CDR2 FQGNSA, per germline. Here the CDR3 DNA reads TGTGCCAGCAGTCGGACTAGCGGGAATGGCGAGCAGTACTTC. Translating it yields CASSRTSGNGEQYF.

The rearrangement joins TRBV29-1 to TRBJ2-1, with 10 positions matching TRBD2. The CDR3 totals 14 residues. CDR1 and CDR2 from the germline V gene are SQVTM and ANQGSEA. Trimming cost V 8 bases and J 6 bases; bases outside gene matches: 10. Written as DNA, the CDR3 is TGCAGCATCATAGCGGGAGGAAGGGGCAATGAGCAGTTCTTC. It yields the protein CSIIAGGRGNEQFF.

CDR3 in amino acids: CASSLVLAGGPYEQYF. CDR3 bases: TGTGCCAGCAGCTTAGTACTAGCGGGAGGGCCTTACGAGCAGTACTTC. J is TRBJ2-7 and V is TRBV13, with 13 nucleotides matching TRBD2. Germline CDR1 PRHDT, CDR2 FYEKMQ (reference sequence). The trim removed 1 base at V and 4 bases at J, leaving 4 bases unmatched. The CDR3 spans 16 residues. The full variable domain, rest sourced from reference TRBV13 and TRBJ2-7, is AAGVIQSPRHLIKEKRETATLKCYPIPRHDTVYWYQQGPGQDPQFLISFYEKMQSDKGSIPDRFSAQQFSDYHSELNMSSLELGDSALYFCASSLVLAGGPYEQYFGPGTRLTVT.

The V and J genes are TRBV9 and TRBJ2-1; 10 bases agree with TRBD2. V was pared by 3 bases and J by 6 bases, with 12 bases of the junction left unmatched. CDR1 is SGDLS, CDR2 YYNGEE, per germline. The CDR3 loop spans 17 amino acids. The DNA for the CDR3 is TGTGCCAGCAGCGCACCACACCTAGCGGGAGATCTCAATGAGCAGTTCTTC. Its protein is CASSAPHLAGDLNEQFF.

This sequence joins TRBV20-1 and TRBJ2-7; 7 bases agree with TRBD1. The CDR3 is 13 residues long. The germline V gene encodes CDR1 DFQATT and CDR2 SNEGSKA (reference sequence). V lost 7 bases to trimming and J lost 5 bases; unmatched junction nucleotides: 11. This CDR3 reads CSVSNRGSDEQYF. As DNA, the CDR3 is TGCAGTGTTTCGAACAGGGGTTCCGACGAGCAGTACTTC.

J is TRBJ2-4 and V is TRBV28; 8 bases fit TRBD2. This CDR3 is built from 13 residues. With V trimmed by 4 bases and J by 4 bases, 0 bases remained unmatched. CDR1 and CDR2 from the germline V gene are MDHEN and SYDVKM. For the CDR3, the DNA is TGTGCCAGCAGTTCGGGAGGGAAAAACATTCAGTACTTC. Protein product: CASSSGGKNIQYF.

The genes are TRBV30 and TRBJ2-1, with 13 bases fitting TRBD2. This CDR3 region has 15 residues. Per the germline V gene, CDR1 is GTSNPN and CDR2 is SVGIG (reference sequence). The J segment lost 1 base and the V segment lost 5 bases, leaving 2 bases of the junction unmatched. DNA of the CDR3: TGTGCCTGGGGGACTAGCGGGACGTCCTACAATGAGCAGTTCTTC. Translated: CAWGTSGTSYNEQFF.

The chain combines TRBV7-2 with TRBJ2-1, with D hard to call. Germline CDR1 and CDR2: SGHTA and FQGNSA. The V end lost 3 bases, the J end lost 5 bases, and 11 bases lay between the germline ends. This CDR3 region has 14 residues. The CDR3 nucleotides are TGTGCCAGCAGCTTGGGCTTTCAAAACAATGAGCAGTTCTTC. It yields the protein CASSLGFQNNEQFF. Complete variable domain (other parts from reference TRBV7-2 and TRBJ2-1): GAGVSQSPSNKVTEKGKDVELRCDPISGHTALYWYRQSLGQGLEFLIYFQGNSAPDKSGLPSDRFSAERTGGSVSTLTIQRTQQEDSAVYLCASSLGFQNNEQFFGPGTRLTVL.

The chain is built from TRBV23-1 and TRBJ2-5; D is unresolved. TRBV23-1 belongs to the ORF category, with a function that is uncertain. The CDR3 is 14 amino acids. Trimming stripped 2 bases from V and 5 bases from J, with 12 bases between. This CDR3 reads CASSQLGVRETQYF. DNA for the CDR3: TGCGCCAGCAGTCAACTTGGCGTGCGGGAGACCCAGTACTTC.

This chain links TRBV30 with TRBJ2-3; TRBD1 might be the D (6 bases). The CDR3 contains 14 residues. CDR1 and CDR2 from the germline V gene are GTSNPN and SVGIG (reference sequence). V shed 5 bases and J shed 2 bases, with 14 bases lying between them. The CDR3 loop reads CAWGLTGPTDTQYF. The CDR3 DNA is TGTGCCTGGGGCCTCACAGGGCCCACAGATACGCAGTATTTT.

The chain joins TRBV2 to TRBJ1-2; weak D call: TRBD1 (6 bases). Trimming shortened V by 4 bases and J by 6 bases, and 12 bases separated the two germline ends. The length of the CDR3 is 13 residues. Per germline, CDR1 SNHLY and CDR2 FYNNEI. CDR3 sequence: CASSGDMQNGYTF. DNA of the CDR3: TGTGCCAGCAGTGGGGACATGCAGAATGGCTACACCTTC.

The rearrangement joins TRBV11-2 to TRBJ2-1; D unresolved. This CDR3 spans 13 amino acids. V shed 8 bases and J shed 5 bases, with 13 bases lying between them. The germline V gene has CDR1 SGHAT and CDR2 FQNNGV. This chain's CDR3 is CASQIPKNNEQFF. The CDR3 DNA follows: TGTGCCAGCCAGATCCCGAAGAACAATGAGCAGTTCTTC.

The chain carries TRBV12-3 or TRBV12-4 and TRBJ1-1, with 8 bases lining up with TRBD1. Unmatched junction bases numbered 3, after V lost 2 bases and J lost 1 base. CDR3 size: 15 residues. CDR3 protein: CASSLLQGGNTEAFF. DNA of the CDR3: TGTGCCAGCAGTTTACTACAGGGGGGGAACACTGAAGCTTTCTTT.